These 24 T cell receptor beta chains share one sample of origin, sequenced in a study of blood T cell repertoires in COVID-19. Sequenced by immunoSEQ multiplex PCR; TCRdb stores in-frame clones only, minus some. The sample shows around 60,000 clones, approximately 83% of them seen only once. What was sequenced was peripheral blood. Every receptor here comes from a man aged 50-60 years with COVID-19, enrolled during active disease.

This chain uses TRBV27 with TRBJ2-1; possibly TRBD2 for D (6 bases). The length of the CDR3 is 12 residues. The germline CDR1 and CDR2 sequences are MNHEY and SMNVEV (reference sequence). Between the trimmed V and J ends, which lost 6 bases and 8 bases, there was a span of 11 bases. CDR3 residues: CASSARGDEQFF. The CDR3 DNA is TGTGCCAGCAGCGCACGCGGGGATGAGCAGTTCTTC.

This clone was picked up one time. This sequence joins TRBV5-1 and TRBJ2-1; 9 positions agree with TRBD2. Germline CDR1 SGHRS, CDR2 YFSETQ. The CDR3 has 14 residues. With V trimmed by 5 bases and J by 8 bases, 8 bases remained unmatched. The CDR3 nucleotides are TGCGCCAGCAGTCGTAGCGGGAGTTTCGATGAGCAGTTCTTC. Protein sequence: CASSRSGSFDEQFF.

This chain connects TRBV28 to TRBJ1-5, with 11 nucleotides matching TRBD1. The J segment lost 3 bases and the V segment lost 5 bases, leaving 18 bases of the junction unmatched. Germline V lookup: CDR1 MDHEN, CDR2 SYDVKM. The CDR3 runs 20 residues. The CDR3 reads CASSQIWTGTGGVNNQPQHF. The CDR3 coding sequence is TGTGCCAGCAGTCAAATTTGGACTGGGACAGGGGGTGTTAACAATCAGCCCCAGCATTTT.

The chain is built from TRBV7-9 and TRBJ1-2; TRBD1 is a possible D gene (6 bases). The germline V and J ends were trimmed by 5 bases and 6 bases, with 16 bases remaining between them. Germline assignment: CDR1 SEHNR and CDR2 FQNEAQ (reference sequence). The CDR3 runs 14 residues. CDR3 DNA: TGTGCCAGCAGCGCGTCCGGGACATACAATGGCTACACCTTC. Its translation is CASSASGTYNGYTF.

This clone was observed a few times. The chain's CDR3 is CASSRRHPTGDYNSPLHF. CDR3 bases: TGCGCCAGCAGTAGAAGGCACCCGACAGGGGACTATAATTCACCCCTCCACTTT. J is TRBJ1-6 and V is TRBV5-1; 8 bases are shared with TRBD1. CDR1 and CDR2 from the germline V gene are SGHRS and YFSETQ. V shed 5 bases, J shed 3 bases, and the junction held 13 bases outside the gene matches. CDR3 length equals 18 residues.

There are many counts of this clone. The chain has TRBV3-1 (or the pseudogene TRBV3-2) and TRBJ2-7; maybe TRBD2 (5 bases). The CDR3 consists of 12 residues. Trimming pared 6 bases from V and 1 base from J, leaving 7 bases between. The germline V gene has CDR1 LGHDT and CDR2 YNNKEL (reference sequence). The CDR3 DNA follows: TGTGCCAGCAGGACGGGGTCCTACGAGCAGTACTTC. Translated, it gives CASRTGSYEQYF.

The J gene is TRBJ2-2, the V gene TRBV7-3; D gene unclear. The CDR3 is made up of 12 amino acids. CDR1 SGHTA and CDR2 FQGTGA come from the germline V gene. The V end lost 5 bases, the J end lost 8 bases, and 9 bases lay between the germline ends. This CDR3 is CASSLELGELFF. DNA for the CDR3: TGTGCCAGCAGCCTCGAGCTGGGGGAGCTGTTTTTT.

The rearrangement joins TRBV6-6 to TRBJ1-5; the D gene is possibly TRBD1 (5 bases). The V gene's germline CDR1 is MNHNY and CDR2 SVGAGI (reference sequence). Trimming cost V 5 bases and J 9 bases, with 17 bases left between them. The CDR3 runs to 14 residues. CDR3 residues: CASSPGRREMPQHF. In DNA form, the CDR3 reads TGTGCCAGCAGTCCGGGACGGCGGGAAATGCCCCAGCATTTT.

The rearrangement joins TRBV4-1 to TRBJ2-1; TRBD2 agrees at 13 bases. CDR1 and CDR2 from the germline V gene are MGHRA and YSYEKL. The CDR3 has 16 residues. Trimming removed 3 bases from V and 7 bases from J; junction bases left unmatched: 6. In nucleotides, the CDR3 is TGCGCCAGCAGCCACGTACTAGCGGGAGGGCGAAATGAGCAGTTCTTC. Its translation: CASSHVLAGGRNEQFF.

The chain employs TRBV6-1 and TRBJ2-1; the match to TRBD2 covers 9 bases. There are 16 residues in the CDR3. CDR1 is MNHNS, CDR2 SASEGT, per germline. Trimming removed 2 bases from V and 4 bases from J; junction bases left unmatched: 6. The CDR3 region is CASSEPGGRAYNEQFF. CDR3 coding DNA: TGTGCCAGCAGTGAACCTGGCGGGAGGGCTTACAATGAGCAGTTCTTC.

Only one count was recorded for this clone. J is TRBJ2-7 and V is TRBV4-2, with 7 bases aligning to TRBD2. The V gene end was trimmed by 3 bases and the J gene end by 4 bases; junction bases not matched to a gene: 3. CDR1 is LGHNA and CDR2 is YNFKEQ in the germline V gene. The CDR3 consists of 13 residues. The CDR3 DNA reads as TGTGCCAGCAGCCAGTCTAGCGGTTACGAGCAGTACTTC. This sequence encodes CASSQSSGYEQYF.

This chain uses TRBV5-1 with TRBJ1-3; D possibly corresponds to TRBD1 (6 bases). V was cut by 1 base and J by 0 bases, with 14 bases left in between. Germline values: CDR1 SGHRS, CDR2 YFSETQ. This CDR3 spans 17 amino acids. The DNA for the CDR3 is TGCGCCAGCAGCTTGTTTCAGGGGACCCGCTCTGGAAACACCATATATTTT. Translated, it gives CASSLFQGTRSGNTIYF.

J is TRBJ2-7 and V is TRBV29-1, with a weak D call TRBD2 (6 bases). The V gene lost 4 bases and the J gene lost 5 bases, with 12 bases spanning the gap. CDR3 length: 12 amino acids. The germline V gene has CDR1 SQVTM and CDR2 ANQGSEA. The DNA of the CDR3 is TGCAGCGTTGTGCGGAGGGACCACGAGCAGTACTTC. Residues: CSVVRRDHEQYF.

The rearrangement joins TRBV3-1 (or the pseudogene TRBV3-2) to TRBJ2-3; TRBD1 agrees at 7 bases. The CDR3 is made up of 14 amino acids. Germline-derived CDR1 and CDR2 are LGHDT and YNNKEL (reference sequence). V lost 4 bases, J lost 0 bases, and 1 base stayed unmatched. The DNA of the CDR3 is TGTGCCAGCAGCCGGGACAGCAGCACAGATACGCAGTATTTT. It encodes CASSRDSSTDTQYF.

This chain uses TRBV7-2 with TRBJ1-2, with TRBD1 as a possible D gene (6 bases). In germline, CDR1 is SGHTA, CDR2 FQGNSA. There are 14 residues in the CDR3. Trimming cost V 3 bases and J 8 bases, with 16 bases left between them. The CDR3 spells CASSLEARGTGYTF. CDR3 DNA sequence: TGTGCCAGCAGCTTGGAGGCCAGGGGTACGGGCTACACCTTC.

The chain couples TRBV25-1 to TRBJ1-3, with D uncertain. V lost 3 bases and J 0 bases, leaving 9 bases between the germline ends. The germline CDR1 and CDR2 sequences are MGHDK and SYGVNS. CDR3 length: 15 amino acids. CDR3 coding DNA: TGTGCCAGCAGTGACCCCCGGGGCTCTGGAAACACCATATATTTT. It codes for CASSDPRGSGNTIYF.

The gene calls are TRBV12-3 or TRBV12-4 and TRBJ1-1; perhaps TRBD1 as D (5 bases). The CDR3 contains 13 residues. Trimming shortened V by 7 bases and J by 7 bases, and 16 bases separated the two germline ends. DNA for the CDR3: TGTGCCAGCACTAGGGCGGGGGAACTTGAAGCTTTCTTT. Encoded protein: CASTRAGELEAFF.

CDR3 DNA: TGTGCCACCAGCAGAGATCTGGGACAGGGGGCAAGTAATGAGCAGTTCTTC. It codes for CATSRDLGQGASNEQFF. This chain uses TRBV15 with TRBJ2-1, with 12 bases identical to TRBD1. CDR1 and CDR2 from the germline V gene are LNHNV and YYDKDF (reference sequence). The length of the CDR3 is 17 residues. The V and J ends lost 0 bases and 7 bases, in that order; junction bases with no gene match: 7.

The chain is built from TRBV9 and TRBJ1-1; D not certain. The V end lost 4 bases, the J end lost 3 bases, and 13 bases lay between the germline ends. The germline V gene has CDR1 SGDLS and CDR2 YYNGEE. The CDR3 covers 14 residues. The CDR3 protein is CASSLTLRDTEAFF. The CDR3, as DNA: TGTGCCAGCAGCCTAACCCTTCGGGACACTGAAGCTTTCTTT.

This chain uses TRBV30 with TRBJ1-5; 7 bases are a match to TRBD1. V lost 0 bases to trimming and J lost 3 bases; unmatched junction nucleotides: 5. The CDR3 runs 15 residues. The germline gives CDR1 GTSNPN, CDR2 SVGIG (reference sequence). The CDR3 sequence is CAWSVTGAYNQPQHF. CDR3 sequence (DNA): TGTGCCTGGAGTGTTACAGGGGCGTACAATCAGCCCCAGCATTTT.

The DNA for the CDR3 is TGTGCCAGCTCACCGGGGACAGACACTGAAGCTTTCTTT. Translation gives CASSPGTDTEAFF. V and J are TRBV18 and TRBJ1-1, with 7 bases that match TRBD1. With V trimmed by 3 bases and J by 3 bases, 1 base remained unmatched. CDR3 length equals 13 residues. CDR1 and CDR2 (germline): KGHSH, LQKENI.

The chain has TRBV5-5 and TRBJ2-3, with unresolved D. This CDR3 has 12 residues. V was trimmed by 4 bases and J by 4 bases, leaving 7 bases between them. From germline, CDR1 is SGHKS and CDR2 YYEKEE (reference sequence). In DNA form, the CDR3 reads TGTGCCAGCAGCCGGGTGGCAGATACGCAGTATTTT. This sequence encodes CASSRVADTQYF.

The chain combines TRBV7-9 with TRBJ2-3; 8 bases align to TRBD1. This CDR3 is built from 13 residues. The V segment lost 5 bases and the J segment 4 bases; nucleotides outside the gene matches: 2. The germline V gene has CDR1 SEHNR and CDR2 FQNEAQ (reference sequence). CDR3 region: CASSPRGPDTQYF. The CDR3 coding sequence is TGTGCCAGCAGCCCCAGGGGGCCAGATACGCAGTATTTT.

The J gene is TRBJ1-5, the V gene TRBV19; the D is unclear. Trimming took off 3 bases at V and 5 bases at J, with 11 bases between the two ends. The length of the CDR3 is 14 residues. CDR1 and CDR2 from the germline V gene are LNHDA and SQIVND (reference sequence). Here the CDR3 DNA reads TGTGCCAGTAGTATCGTCCCACGGGATCAGCCCCAGCATTTT. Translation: CASSIVPRDQPQHF.